These 3 T cell receptor beta chains were sequenced from one sample in a study of cytomegalovirus exposure and HLA in healthy donors. Both 60 Vbeta primers and 13 Jbeta primers went into the PCR. Profiled with immunoSEQ multiplex PCR; TCRdb holds only in-frame clones, not every one. The table includes approximately 190,000 clones, about 70% detected once. Source material: PBMCs. The source is a woman aged 25-40 years in good health and CMV-seronegative.

This clone occurred once. This chain connects TRBV7-8 to TRBJ1-2, with D tentatively TRBD1 (5 bases). Germline lookup yields CDR1 SGHVS and CDR2 FQNEAQ. V lost 5 bases and J 5 bases, leaving 18 bases between the germline ends. CDR3 size: 15 residues. This chain's CDR3 is CASSRLQDRIYGYTF. The CDR3 nucleotides are TGTGCCAGCAGCCGGTTACAGGATCGAATTTATGGCTACACCTTC. Full variable domain (rest looked up from reference TRBV7-8 and TRBJ1-2): GAGVSQSPRYKVAKRGQDVALRCDPISGHVSLFWYQQALGQGPEFLTYFQNEAQLDKSGLPSDRFFAERPEGSVSTLKIQRTQQEDSAVYLCASSRLQDRIYGYTFGSGTRLTVV.

The CDR3 DNA reads TGTGCCAGCAGCTTAGAGAGGTCTGGCTACACCTTC. This translates into CASSLERSGYTF. The gene calls are TRBV7-2 and TRBJ1-2; unclear D gene. The CDR3 spans 12 residues. Trimming took 1 base from V and 7 from J, leaving 7 bases between them. Germline V gene sequence: CDR1 SGHTA, CDR2 FQGNSA.

This chain links TRBV4-2 with TRBJ1-4, with 9 bases that match TRBD1. CDR3 length: 15 residues. Trimming cost V 6 bases and J 6 bases; bases outside gene matches: 8. Germline CDR1 LGHNA, CDR2 YNFKEQ. CDR3 sequence reads: CASSLRDRVDEKLFF. The CDR3 coding sequence is TGTGCCAGCAGTCTCCGGGACAGGGTGGATGAAAAACTGTTTTTT.